This entry describes one TCR beta chain. The antigen remains undetermined. The listed genes are named as in mouse. The read comes to an end 1 residue before the CDR3 does, leaving the germline J gene to fill in the end. V was trimmed by 7 bases and J by 0 bases, leaving 7 bases between them. The germline gives CDR1 KGHPV, CDR2 FQNQEV (reference sequence). This CDR3 region has 12 residues. Time point of the sample: mouse harvest day 14 after allogeneic transplant. Each mouse received 10^7 T-cell-depleted marrow cells plus 10^6 splenic CD5+ T cells by tail vein. This mouse GVHD model was MHC-mismatched B6 to BALB/c, profiled day 7 or 14. The record originates from a study of tissue T cells after allogeneic stem cell transplantation. Overall study findings and caveats: Tissue-detected TCR repertoire was only partly captured by blood and spleen T cells.

CDR3 sequences, V/J genes, frequencies and template counts came from survey-depth TCRbeta sequencing. Produced via immunoSEQ multiplex PCR; TCRdb's table is partial and in-frame only. Seen here are 650 to 1,000 clones, 40% to 60% observed once, and the top ten hold under 55%. The V gene is TRBV26, the J gene TRBJ2-7; no firm D call. This TCR came from a female BALB/c mouse given C57BL/6 T cells with graft-versus-host disease after an allogeneic hematopoietic cell transplant. The material sequenced was spleen. The CDR3 bases that were read are TGTGCCAGCACGGTTGGCTCCTATGAACAGTAC. The encoded protein is CASTVGSYEQY. The full CDR3 protein is CASTVGSYEQYF.